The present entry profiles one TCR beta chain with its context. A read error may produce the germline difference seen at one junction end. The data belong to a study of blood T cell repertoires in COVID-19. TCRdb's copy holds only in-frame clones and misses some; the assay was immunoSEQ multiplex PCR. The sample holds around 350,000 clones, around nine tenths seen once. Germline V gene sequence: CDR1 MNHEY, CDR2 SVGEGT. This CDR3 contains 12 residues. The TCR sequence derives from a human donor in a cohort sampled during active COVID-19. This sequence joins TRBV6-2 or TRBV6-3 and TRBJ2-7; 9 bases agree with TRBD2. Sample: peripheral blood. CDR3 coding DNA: TGTGCCAGCAGTTACTTAGCGGGGGTGACAGACTTC. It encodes CASSYLAGVTDF.